This T cell receptor beta chain emerged from a study of blood T cell repertoires in COVID-19. Study summary: Specimens from acute and convalescent COVID-19 originated in the United States, Italy and Spain.

Germline V gene lookup returns CDR1 SGHNT and CDR2 YYREEE (reference sequence). This CDR3 is built from 14 residues. Trimming stripped 0 bases from V and 2 bases from J, with 9 bases between. A Seattle source enrolled patients during active infection and followed them longitudinally. This table comes from immunoSEQ multiplex PCR, and its TCRdb copy is limited to in-frame clones, with some not included. Among approximately 240,000 clones listed, around nine tenths were seen once. This clonotype was sampled from a man aged 25-45 years with COVID-19, enrolled during active disease. Specimen: peripheral blood. The V and J genes are TRBV5-4 and TRBJ2-7; D is perhaps TRBD2 (5 bases). The CDR3 here is CASSLGEKTYEQYF. The CDR3 DNA sequence: TGTGCCAGCAGCTTGGGGGAGAAGACCTACGAGCAGTACTTC. Combining the CDR3 with reference TRBV5-4 and TRBJ2-7 gives the whole variable domain ETGVTQSPTHLIKTRGQQVTLRCSSQSGHNTVSWYQQALGQGPQFIFQYYREEENGRGNFPPRFSGLQFPNYSSELNVNALELDDSALYLCASSLGEKTYEQYFGPGTRLTVT.